This TCR beta chain was found in a study of blood T cells in healthy people across ages. Next came a second PCR, run for about 7 to 12 cycles, which used a sample-barcoded 5' primer along with a J-beta primer mix. TCRdb ran MiXCR on the 5' RACE reads and lists one entry per CDR3 protein. The sample has hundreds of thousands of distinct CDR3 sequences, under 25% seen once. The CDR3 consists of 20 residues. Germline CDR1 SGHTA, CDR2 FQGTGA. J was trimmed by 0 bases and V by 5 bases; bases with no gene match: 16. This clonotype was counted a few times. Antigen: not known. Study results and caveats: Across samples, TCR beta diversity tracked strongly with naive T cell percentage.

The donors, healthy Caucasians from Russia, were aged roughly 6 to 90. Every donor provided around 9.5 milliliters of peripheral blood. This TCR was sampled from a man in his 70s in good health. The chain links TRBV7-3 to TRBJ2-1, with 10 bases lining up with TRBD1. The sequenced material came from blood. The DNA for the CDR3 is TGTGCCAGCAGCCTCCCAAGGACAGGGGGAGTCGGGAGCTCCTACAATGAGCAGTTCTTC. As protein: CASSLPRTGGVGSSYNEQFF.